The sequence of this T cell receptor beta chain was determined in a study of T cells in Graves' hyperthyroidism and ophthalmopathy. CDR3 length: 14 residues. The germline V gene encodes CDR1 DFQATT and CDR2 SNEGSKA (reference sequence). Trimming removed 3 bases from V and 7 bases from J; junction bases left unmatched: 8. TCR beta CDR3 regions were amplified from RNA. RT-PCR in the first round (using the HTBI primer set) targeted the TCR CDR3. TCRdb recomputed calls from the multiplex PCR reads with MiXCR, one row per CDR3 protein. The sample lists hundreds of thousands of distinct CDR3 sequences, around 17% occurring once. General observations from the study: Median prediction lead before ophthalmopathy onset was 5 to 7.5 months with the model.

In this sample, this clonotype turned up many times. Its specificity is unknown. Stable hyperthyroidism: no ophthalmopathy progression over 18 months of follow-up. Not enrolled were patients with uncontrolled infection, other autoimmune disease, pregnancy or lactation. The PBMCs had their origin in 7.5 to 10 ml of fresh peripheral blood. Sequences were obtained from blood. The chain recombines TRBV20-1 with TRBJ1-5; 8 nucleotides line up with TRBD1. This sequence was found in a woman younger than 30 with Graves' hyperthyroidism. CDR3 nucleotides: TGCAGTGCTAGTTCTGCAGGGGGCCGGCAGCCCCAGCATTTT. This translates into CSASSAGGRQPQHF.